The source of this TCR beta chain is a study of cytomegalovirus exposure and HLA in healthy donors. The CDR3 is 14 amino acids. Germline CDR1 and CDR2: MNHNS and SASEGT. The V end lost 2 bases, the J end lost 0 bases, and 8 bases lay between the germline ends. Findings of the study overall: As was reported, the classifier diagnosed cytomegalovirus status with high specificity and sensitivity. Cytomegalovirus-associated TCR beta chains were listed, numbering some 170.

The data were produced by immunoSEQ multiplex PCR, yet TCRdb's version contains in-frame clones alone and is incomplete. The sample consists of approximately 300,000 clones, 86% of them appearing once. The sample holds one count of this clone. The antigen is unknown. Sequencing was done on a sample of PBMCs. The TCR sequence derives from a woman aged 18 to 35 in good health and CMV-seronegative. The chain is built from TRBV6-1 and TRBJ2-7, with TRBD2 as a possible D gene (6 bases). The CDR3 region is CASSELANSYEQYF. The DNA for the CDR3 is TGTGCCAGCAGTGAACTAGCGAACTCCTACGAGCAGTACTTC.